This TCR beta chain derives from a study of metastatic and nonmetastatic thyroid tumors. Germline loops: CDR1 MDHEN, CDR2 SYDVKM. J was trimmed by 5 bases and V by 6 bases; bases with no gene match: 7. The CDR3 covers 14 residues. Patients had received no treatment of any kind before thyroid surgery. Within the sample, this clone is medium-sized. TCRdb reanalyzed the PCR reads via MiXCR. Here the sample spans around 35,000 clones, about a sixth being singletons. The sequence derives from a female donor with papillary thyroid cancer or a benign thyroid nodule (not recorded which). Some clones in this sample may be carry-over from other donors' samples. V is TRBV28 and J is TRBJ2-7, with TRBD1 matching over 10 bases. Sequencing was performed on blood. CDR3: CASSPTGTGDEQYF. The CDR3, as DNA: TGTGCCAGCAGCCCAACCGGGACAGGGGACGAGCAGTACTTC.